This TCR beta chain was sequenced for a study of preoperative IRX-2 immunotherapy in early breast cancer. The sample's treatment: preoperative locoregional IRX-2 cytokine immunotherapy. Patients received preoperative, locoregional IRX-2 cytokine immunotherapy in a phase Ib study. Produced via immunoSEQ multiplex PCR; TCRdb's table is partial and in-frame only. The sample lists more than 35,000 clones, 70% to 80% occurring once. V gave up 6 bases and J gave up 0 bases; unmatched junction bases: 3. The CDR3 sequence is 15 residues long. Germline CDR1 reads LGHNT; CDR2 reads FRNRAP. This clonotype was sampled from a human donor with breast cancer. This material consisted of tumor tissue, taken after IRX-2 immunotherapy. The gene calls are TRBV12-5 and TRBJ2-3, with 10 bases fitting TRBD2. CDR3 in DNA: TGTGCTAGTGGATCTAGCGGGAGTAGCACAGATACGCAGTATTTT. Its protein is CASGSSGSSTDTQYF.